These 11 T cell receptor beta chains were sequenced from one sample in a study of blood T cell repertoires in COVID-19 (dated by TCRdb to about 2020). The method was the immunoSEQ multiplex PCR assay. TCRdb took over this immuneACCESS table, retaining in-frame rearrangements with V and J assigned. Such tables are incomplete; in checked studies, under half of the missing clones stem from an unresolved V gene, and the remainder is unexplained. The table for this sample lists hundreds of thousands of clones; around 85% of them were counted only once. The ten largest clones add up to around 0.7% of the sample. Specimen: peripheral blood. The source is a man aged 35 to 55 with acute or convalescent COVID-19.

The V and J genes are TRBV27 and TRBJ2-6; 7 nucleotides line up with TRBD1. The CDR3 has 18 amino acids. The ends lost 5 bases at V and 0 bases at J; junction bases unmatched: 10. Looked up from germline, CDR1 is MNHEY and CDR2 is SMNVEV (reference sequence). CDR3 nucleotides: TGTGCCAGCAGTCCACGACAGGGAGTAAGCTCTGGGGCCAACGTCCTGACTTTC. Its protein product is CASSPRQGVSSGANVLTF.

V and J are TRBV25-1 and TRBJ1-5, with D tentatively TRBD1 (5 bases). Looked up from germline, CDR1 is MGHDK and CDR2 is SYGVNS. The CDR3 loop spans 14 amino acids. V lost 2 bases and J lost 5, with 10 bases in between. The CDR3 DNA reads TGTGCCAGCAGTGAACAGGGCCAATATCAGCCCCAGCATTTT. Amino acids: CASSEQGQYQPQHF.

The chain is built from TRBV5-4 and TRBJ2-1; D may be TRBD1 (5 bases). CDR3 length: 13 amino acids. CDR1 SGHNT and CDR2 YYREEE come from the germline V gene (reference sequence). With 4 bases removed from V and 4 bases from J, the gap between germline ends came to 9 bases. CDR3 residues: CASSPNRYNEQFF. The CDR3 nucleotides are TGTGCCAGCAGCCCCAACAGGTACAATGAGCAGTTCTTC.

The V call is TRBV10-3, the J call TRBJ2-1; TRBD2 matches 10 bases. This CDR3 has 19 amino acids. The trim removed 3 bases at V and 1 base at J, leaving 12 bases unmatched. CDR1 is ENHRY, CDR2 SYGVKD, per germline. CDR3 in amino acids: CAISEMSSGGMRSYNEQFF. The DNA for the CDR3 is TGTGCCATCAGTGAAATGAGTAGCGGGGGGATGAGGTCCTACAATGAGCAGTTCTTC.

This chain links TRBV5-1 with TRBJ1-1, with D possibly matching TRBD1 (5 bases). Looked up from germline, CDR1 is SGHRS and CDR2 is YFSETQ. The CDR3 totals 12 residues. Between the trimmed V and J ends, which lost 5 bases and 1 base, there was a span of 6 bases. This CDR3 is CASSRGNTEAFF. The CDR3 DNA reads TGCGCCAGCAGTAGGGGGAACACTGAAGCTTTCTTT.

The gene calls are TRBV3-1 (or the pseudogene TRBV3-2) and TRBJ2-2; 9 nucleotides line up with TRBD1. V was clipped by 5 bases and J by 6 bases; unmatched bases: 4. The CDR3 is 14 amino acids. CDR1 LGHDT and CDR2 YNNKEL come from the germline V gene (reference sequence). In nucleotides, the CDR3 is TGTGCCAGCAGCGCGGGACAGGGCGCCGGGGAGCTGTTTTTT. Its protein is CASSAGQGAGELFF.

The gene calls are TRBV3-1 (or the pseudogene TRBV3-2) and TRBJ1-1; no clear D. CDR1 is LGHDT and CDR2 is YNNKEL in the germline V gene (reference sequence). Trimming removed 4 bases from V and 1 base from J, with 13 bases in between. This CDR3 is 15 amino acids long. This CDR3 reads CASSPLFNGNTEAFF. In nucleotides, the CDR3 is TGTGCCAGCAGCCCTCTCTTCAACGGGAACACTGAAGCTTTCTTT.

This clone came up once. The J gene is TRBJ2-6, the V gene TRBV20-1; D remains ambiguous. Germline-derived CDR1 and CDR2 are DFQATT and SNEGSKA (reference sequence). The V end lost 3 bases, the J end lost 0 bases, and 6 bases lay between the germline ends. The CDR3 runs to 14 residues. The CDR3 protein is CSASSRSGANVLTF. The CDR3 nucleotides read TGCAGTGCTAGTTCGCGCTCTGGGGCCAACGTCCTGACTTTC.

The V call is TRBV5-1, the J call TRBJ2-3; D possibly corresponds to TRBD2 (5 bases). From germline, CDR1 is SGHRS and CDR2 YFSETQ. Trimming cost V 0 bases and J 6 bases, with 17 bases left between them. The CDR3 has 16 amino acids. DNA of the CDR3: TGCGCCAGCAGCTTGGGGGTCTCCTCGGGGAAGGATACGCAGTATTTT. Translation: CASSLGVSSGKDTQYF.

The rearrangement uses TRBV19 and TRBJ1-1; weak D call: TRBD1 (5 bases). Germline CDR1 is LNHDA and CDR2 is SQIVND (reference sequence). Trimming removed 11 bases at V and 6 bases at J, with 19 bases between. There are 13 residues in the CDR3. The CDR3 nucleotides are TGTGCCGTCACAGGACGTCCCAGCTCTGAAGCTTTCTTT. This codes for CAVTGRPSSEAFF.

The gene calls are TRBV10-1 and TRBJ2-3; TRBD2 matches 13 bases. V gave up 8 bases and J gave up 2 bases; unmatched junction bases: 1. Looked up from germline, CDR1 is WNHNN and CDR2 is SYGVQD (reference sequence). The CDR3 is 14 residues long. The CDR3 sequence is CASGTSGVTDTQYF. The CDR3 DNA reads as TGCGCCAGCGGGACTAGCGGGGTCACAGATACGCAGTATTTT.